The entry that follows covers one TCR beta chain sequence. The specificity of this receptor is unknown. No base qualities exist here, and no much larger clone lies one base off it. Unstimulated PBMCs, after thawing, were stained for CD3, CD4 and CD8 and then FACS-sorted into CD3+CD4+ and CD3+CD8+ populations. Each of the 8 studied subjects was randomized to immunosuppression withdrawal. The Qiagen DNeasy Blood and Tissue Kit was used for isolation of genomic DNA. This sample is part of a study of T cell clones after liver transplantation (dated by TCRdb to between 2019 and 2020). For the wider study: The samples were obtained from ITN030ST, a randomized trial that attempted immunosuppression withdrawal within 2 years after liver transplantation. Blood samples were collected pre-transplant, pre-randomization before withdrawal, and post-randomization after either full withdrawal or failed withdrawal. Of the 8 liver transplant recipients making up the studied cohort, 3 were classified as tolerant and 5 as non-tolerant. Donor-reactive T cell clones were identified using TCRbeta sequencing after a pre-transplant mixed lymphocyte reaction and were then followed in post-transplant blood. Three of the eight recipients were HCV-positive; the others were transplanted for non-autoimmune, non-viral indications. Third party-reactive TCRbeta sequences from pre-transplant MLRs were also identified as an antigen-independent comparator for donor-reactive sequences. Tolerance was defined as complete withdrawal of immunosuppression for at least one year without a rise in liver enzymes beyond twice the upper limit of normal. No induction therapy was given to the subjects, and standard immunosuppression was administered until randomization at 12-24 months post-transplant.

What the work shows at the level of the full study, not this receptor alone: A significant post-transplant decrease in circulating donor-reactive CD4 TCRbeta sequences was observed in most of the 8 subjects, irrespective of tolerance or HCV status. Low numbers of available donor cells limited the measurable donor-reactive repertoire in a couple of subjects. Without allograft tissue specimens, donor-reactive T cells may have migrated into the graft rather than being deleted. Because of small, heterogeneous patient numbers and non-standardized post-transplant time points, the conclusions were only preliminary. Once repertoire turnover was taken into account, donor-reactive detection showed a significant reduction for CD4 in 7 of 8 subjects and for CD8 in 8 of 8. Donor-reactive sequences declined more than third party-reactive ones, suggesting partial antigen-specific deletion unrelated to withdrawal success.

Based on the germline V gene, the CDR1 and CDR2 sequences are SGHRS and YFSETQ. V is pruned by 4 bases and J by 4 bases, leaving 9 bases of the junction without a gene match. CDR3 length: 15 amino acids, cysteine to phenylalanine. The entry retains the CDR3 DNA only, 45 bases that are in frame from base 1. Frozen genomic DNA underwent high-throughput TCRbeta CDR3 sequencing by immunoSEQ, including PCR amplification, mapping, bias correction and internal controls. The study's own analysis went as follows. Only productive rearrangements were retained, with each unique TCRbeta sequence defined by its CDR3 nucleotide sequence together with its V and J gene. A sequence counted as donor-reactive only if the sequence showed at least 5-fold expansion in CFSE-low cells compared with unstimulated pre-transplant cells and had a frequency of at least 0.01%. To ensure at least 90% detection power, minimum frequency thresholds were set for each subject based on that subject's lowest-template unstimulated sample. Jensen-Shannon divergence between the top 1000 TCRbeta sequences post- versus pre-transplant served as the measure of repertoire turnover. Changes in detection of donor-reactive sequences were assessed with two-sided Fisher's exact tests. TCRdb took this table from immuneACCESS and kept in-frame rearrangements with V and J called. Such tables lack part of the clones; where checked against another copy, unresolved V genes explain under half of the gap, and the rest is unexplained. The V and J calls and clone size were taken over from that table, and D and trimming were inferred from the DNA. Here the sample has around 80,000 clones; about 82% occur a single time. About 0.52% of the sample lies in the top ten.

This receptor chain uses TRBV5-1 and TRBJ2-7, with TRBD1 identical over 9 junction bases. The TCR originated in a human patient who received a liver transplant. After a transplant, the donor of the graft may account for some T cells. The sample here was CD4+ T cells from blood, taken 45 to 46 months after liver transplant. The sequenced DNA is TGCGCCAGCAGCCTCAACCGGGACAGGGCATACGAGCAGTACTTC. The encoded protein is CASSLNRDRAYEQYF. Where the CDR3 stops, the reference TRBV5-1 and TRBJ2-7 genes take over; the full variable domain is KAGVTQTPRYLIKTRGQQVTLSCSPISGHRSVSWYQQTPGQGLQFLFEYFSETQRNKGNFPGRFSGRQFSNSRSEMNVSTLELGDSALYLCASSLNRDRAYEQYFGPGTRLTVT.